This is a list of T cell receptor beta chains from one sample in a study of shared clonotypes between healthy human individuals. Libraries were prepared by immunoSEQ multiplex PCR; TCRdb keeps only in-frame clonotypes and omits some of them. The table shows around 650,000 clones, with approximately 96% occurring only once. The sequenced sample was naive CD8+ T cells sorted from blood. All receptors come from a woman aged 30 to 39 in good health. CDR3s include the opening cysteine and the closing phenylalanine or tryptophan. D genes are given only for firm matches. Clone size is stated in some rows and not others, as once, few, many or a class when expanded.

v_gene	d_gene	j_gene	len	abundance	CDR3aa	CDR3nt
TRBV19	NA	TRBJ1-3	16	NA	CASSIGGPFSGNTIYF	TGTGCCAGTAGTATCGGGGGGCCATTCTCTGGAAACACCATATATTTT
TRBV6-5	NA	TRBJ2-7	13	NA	CASSYAKTYEQYF	TGTGCCAGCAGTTACGCCAAGACCTACGAGCAGTACTTC
TRBV27	TRBD2	TRBJ2-1	15	NA	CASSLSVAGGDEQFF	TGTGCCAGCAGTTTATCAGTAGCGGGAGGGGATGAGCAGTTCTTC
TRBV7-9	TRBD1	TRBJ2-5	14	NA	CASSSRDSQETQYF	TGTGCCAGCAGCTCCCGGGACAGCCAAGAGACCCAGTACTTC
TRBV19	NA	TRBJ2-7	13	NA	CASTQTGKYEQYF	TGTGCCAGTACCCAAACAGGGAAATACGAGCAGTACTTC
TRBV29-1	NA	TRBJ1-1	13	few	CSVVRGENTEAFF	TGCAGCGTTGTACGGGGCGAGAACACTGAAGCTTTCTTT
TRBV9	NA	TRBJ2-1	11	NA	CASSVTNEQFF	TGTGCCAGCAGCGTTACCAATGAGCAGTTCTTC
TRBV2	NA	TRBJ2-3	15	NA	CASTSEGRVSDTQYF	TGTGCCAGCACCTCGGAGGGGCGAGTGAGCGATACGCAGTATTTT
TRBV10-3	NA	TRBJ2-7	13	NA	CAISQSGPYEQYF	TGTGCCATCAGCCAGTCGGGACCCTACGAGCAGTACTTC
TRBV10-2	TRBD2	TRBJ2-5	14	NA	CASSVLAEQETQYF	TGCGCCAGCTCAGTCCTAGCGGAACAAGAGACCCAGTACTTC
TRBV4-1	NA	TRBJ1-1	12	few	CASSQSGTEAFF	TGCGCCAGCAGCCAATCCGGGACTGAAGCTTTCTTT
TRBV10-2	NA	TRBJ2-5	13	NA	CASSDGNDETQYF	TGCGCCAGCAGTGATGGAAACGATGAGACCCAGTACTTC
TRBV28	NA	TRBJ1-5	18	NA	CASSPRTQTRYSNQPQHF	TGTGCCAGCAGTCCCAGGACTCAAACTAGGTATAGCAATCAGCCCCAGCATTTT
TRBV5-5	TRBD2	TRBJ2-1	16	once	CASRAGTSGAYNEQFF	TGTGCCAGCAGGGCCGGGACTAGCGGGGCATACAATGAGCAGTTCTTC
TRBV5-4	NA	TRBJ1-2	12	NA	CAYRAGTYGYTF	TGTGCCTATAGAGCGGGGACATATGGCTACACCTTC
TRBV5-4	NA	TRBJ2-3	14	NA	CASSLSESTDTQYF	TGTGCCAGCAGCTTAAGCGAAAGCACAGATACGCAGTATTTT
TRBV5-6	TRBD2	TRBJ2-7	14	NA	CASSHSGRAFEQYF	TGTGCCAGCAGTCATAGCGGGAGGGCCTTCGAGCAGTACTTC
TRBV11-3	NA	TRBJ2-1	16	NA	CASSPRAGSSYNEQFF	TGTGCCAGCAGCCCCAGGGCGGGGAGCTCCTACAATGAGCAGTTCTTC
TRBV7-9	NA	TRBJ2-2	17	NA	CASSAVTGRQRAGELFF	TGTGCCAGCAGCGCCGTTACAGGGCGGCAACGCGCCGGGGAGCTGTTTTTT
TRBV28	NA	TRBJ2-7	16	NA	CASSSPRGSLAYEQYF	TGTGCCAGCAGTTCACCTAGGGGGTCCCTGGCCTACGAGCAGTACTTC
TRBV5-6	TRBD1	TRBJ1-1	15	NA	CASSLDGTVNTEAFF	TGTGCCAGCAGCTTGGATGGGACAGTGAACACTGAAGCTTTCTTT
TRBV28	NA	TRBJ2-1	15	NA	CASSYEAASYNEQFF	TGTGCCAGCAGTTATGAAGCGGCCTCCTACAATGAGCAGTTCTTC
TRBV7-6	TRBD2	TRBJ2-7	19	NA	CASSPSGTSGSHFSPEQYF	TGTGCCAGCAGCCCTAGCGGGACTAGCGGGAGTCATTTTTCCCCCGAGCAGTACTTC
TRBV28	NA	TRBJ2-7	13	NA	CASSRAGTYEQYF	TGTGCCAGCAGTCGGGCTGGAACCTACGAGCAGTACTTC
TRBV5-4	TRBD2	TRBJ2-5	15	NA	CASSQLQREEETQYF	TGTGCCAGCAGCCAACTTCAGCGGGAGGAAGAGACCCAGTACTTC
TRBV19	NA	TRBJ1-1	15	NA	CASRTTGILNTEAFF	TGTGCCAGTAGAACAACCGGTATTCTGAACACTGAAGCTTTCTTT
TRBV28	TRBD1	TRBJ1-2	14	NA	CASKVWGTGDGYTF	TGTGCCAGCAAAGTTTGGGGGACAGGGGATGGCTACACCTTC
TRBV13	NA	TRBJ2-3	15	NA	CASSLEDSFTDTQYF	TGTGCCAGCAGCTTGGAGGACAGTTTCACAGATACGCAGTATTTT
TRBV4-2	NA	TRBJ2-2	13	NA	CASSHGGAGELFF	TGTGCCAGCAGCCACGGAGGTGCCGGGGAGCTGTTTTTT
TRBV7-9	NA	TRBJ1-1	12	NA	CASSLVGAGAFF	TGTGCCAGCAGCTTAGTAGGTGCAGGAGCTTTCTTT
TRBV6-1	NA	TRBJ2-7	14	NA	CASSEAGVSYEQYF	TGTGCCAGCAGTGAAGCGGGGGTTTCCTACGAGCAGTACTTC
TRBV27	NA	TRBJ2-7	16	NA	CASSLSLGTPSYEQYF	TGTGCCAGCAGTTTATCGTTAGGGACACCTTCCTACGAGCAGTACTTC
TRBV20-1	NA	TRBJ2-1	11	NA	CSAAVADEQFF	TGCAGTGCGGCGGTCGCAGATGAGCAGTTCTTC
TRBV28	NA	TRBJ1-1	13	NA	CASSFRPNTEAFF	TGTGCCAGCAGTTTTCGTCCGAACACTGAAGCTTTCTTT
TRBV25-1	NA	TRBJ2-5	16	NA	CASSEFETPIGETQYF	TGTGCCAGCAGTGAATTTGAGACACCGATTGGAGAGACCCAGTACTTC
TRBV27	NA	TRBJ1-2	13	NA	CASSAGGAYGYTF	TGTGCCAGCAGCGCTGGGGGGGCCTATGGCTACACCTTC
TRBV20-1	NA	TRBJ2-3	10	NA	CSAEIGTQYF	TGCAGTGCGGAGATTGGGACGCAGTATTTT
TRBV20-1	NA	TRBJ2-2	11	NA	CSASYTGELFF	TGCAGTGCTAGCTACACCGGGGAGCTGTTTTTT
TRBV5-4	NA	TRBJ2-5	14	NA	CASSASLLPETQYF	TGTGCCAGCAGCGCCTCACTTTTACCAGAGACCCAGTACTTC
TRBV28	TRBD2	TRBJ2-5	17	NA	CASSSSTSGRALETQYF	TGTGCCAGCAGCTCCTCGACTAGCGGGAGGGCCCTTGAGACCCAGTACTTC
TRBV11-2	NA	TRBJ2-3	15	NA	CASSSLLISTDTQYF	TGTGCCAGCAGCTCCTTGCTGATCAGCACAGATACGCAGTATTTT
TRBV14	TRBD2	TRBJ2-1	16	NA	CASSSYPAGGLYEQFF	TGTGCCAGCAGCTCCTACCCTGCGGGAGGGCTCTATGAGCAGTTCTTC
TRBV4-1	TRBD1	TRBJ1-2	16	NA	CASSQDPRQGNYGYTF	TGCGCCAGCAGCCAAGATCCGCGACAGGGTAACTATGGCTACACCTTC
TRBV6-6	TRBD2	TRBJ2-5	16	NA	CASSSLLAGFQETQYF	TGTGCCAGCAGTTCCCTGCTAGCGGGATTTCAAGAGACCCAGTACTTC
TRBV5-1	NA	TRBJ2-1	15	NA	CASRLDLRTDNEQFF	TGCGCCAGCAGACTTGACCTAAGGACGGACAATGAGCAGTTCTTC
TRBV4-1	NA	TRBJ1-1	17	NA	CASSQEGRTGRNTEAFF	TGCGCCAGCAGCCAAGAGGGCCGTACAGGAAGGAACACTGAAGCTTTCTTT
TRBV28	NA	TRBJ1-4	11	NA	CASSPAGKLFF	TGTGCCAGCAGCCCTGCGGGAAAACTGTTTTTT
TRBV7-6	NA	TRBJ2-2	14	NA	CASSLSGDTGELFF	TGTGCCAGTTCCCTCAGTGGGGACACCGGGGAGCTGTTTTTT
TRBV7-9	TRBD1	TRBJ2-7	12	NA	CASGDREGEQYF	TGTGCCAGCGGGGACAGGGAAGGCGAGCAGTACTTC
TRBV11-1	TRBD1	TRBJ2-3	16	NA	CASSIARTGGSDTQYF	TGTGCCAGCAGCATAGCCCGGACAGGGGGCTCAGATACGCAGTATTTT
TRBV2	NA	TRBJ2-1	12	once	CASSVQGNEQFF	TGTGCCAGCAGTGTACAGGGCAATGAGCAGTTCTTC
TRBV29-1	TRBD1	TRBJ2-2	14	NA	CSGTGGHRSGELFF	TGCAGCGGAACAGGGGGGCATCGGTCCGGGGAGCTGTTTTTT
TRBV19	NA	TRBJ1-2	13	NA	CASSSGQIYGYTF	TGTGCCAGTAGTTCCGGACAGATCTATGGCTACACCTTC
TRBV19	NA	TRBJ1-6	14	NA	CASSIDLEGPPLHF	TGTGCCAGTAGTATAGATCTTGAAGGCCCACCCCTCCACTTT
TRBV29-1	NA	TRBJ1-3	18	NA	CSVEDSGTAPEAGNTIYF	TGCAGCGTTGAAGATTCCGGGACGGCTCCGGAGGCTGGAAACACCATATATTTT
TRBV14	NA	TRBJ2-2	15	NA	CASSPIGQNTGELFF	TGTGCCAGCAGCCCCATAGGGCAGAACACCGGGGAGCTGTTTTTT